The rows below give T cell receptor beta chains drawn from one sample of a study of cytomegalovirus exposure and HLA in healthy donors. TCRdb's copy holds only in-frame clones and misses some; the assay was immunoSEQ multiplex PCR. The table records some 120,000 clones, around 74% of them present only once. The sequenced sample consisted of PBMCs. The receptor source for this set is a young man in good health and CMV-seronegative. Each CDR3 is given with its conserved first and last residue. A D gene is named only where the DNA matches it firmly. Size is omitted from some rows. Given values are once, few, many or a class for expanded clones.

V gene	clone size	J gene	D gene	CDR3 DNA	CDR3 protein
TRBV10-2	.	TRBJ2-7	TRBD2	TGCGCCAGCAGTGAGAGTGACAGATTCGGGACTAGTGACGAGCAGTACTTC	CASSESDRFGTSDEQYF
TRBV10-3	.	TRBJ1-5	TRBD1	TGTGCCATCAGTGAAGAGGACAGGGATAATCAGCCCCAGCATTTT	CAISEEDRDNQPQHF
TRBV7-2	.	TRBJ1-1	.	TGTGCCAGCAGCCGCCAGGGTTACACTGAAGCTTTCTTT	CASSRQGYTEAFF
TRBV10-3	few	TRBJ2-7	.	TGTGCCATCTCGGGGGATACCTACGAGCAGTACTTC	CAISGDTYEQYF
TRBV30	.	TRBJ2-1	TRBD2	TGTGCCTGGACCTCGTCTAGCGGGTATGAGCAGTTCTTC	CAWTSSSGYEQFF
TRBV6-5	.	TRBJ2-7	TRBD1	TGTGCCAGCAGTTACGGGGGACAGGGCGCCGAGCAGTACTTC	CASSYGGQGAEQYF
TRBV5-1	.	TRBJ1-2	.	TGCGCCAGCACCTCATATGGACAGTGGCATGGCTACACCTTC	CASTSYGQWHGYTF
TRBV20-1	few	TRBJ2-5	.	TGCAGTGCTCGCCAAGAGACCCAGTACTTC	CSARQETQYF
TRBV7-2	.	TRBJ2-7	TRBD2	TGTGCCAGCAGCCTCCTAGCGGGGGCCCTCTACGAGCAGTACTTC	CASSLLAGALYEQYF
TRBV4-2	.	TRBJ1-2	TRBD1	TGTGCCAGCAGCCAAATGTCTAGGGGGCGCAACTATGGCTACACCTTC	CASSQMSRGRNYGYTF
TRBV7-8	.	TRBJ1-3	.	TGTGCCAGCAGCTTAGAGGGGGTAGGGGGAAACACCATATATTTT	CASSLEGVGGNTIYF
TRBV28	.	TRBJ2-3	TRBD2	TGTGCCAGCTACTCGAGGACTAGCGGGCCGCAGTATTTT	CASYSRTSGPQYF
TRBV5-1	.	TRBJ2-5	.	TGCGCCAGCAACCCGGACTTCCAAGAGACCCAGTACTTC	CASNPDFQETQYF
TRBV6-4	.	TRBJ1-2	TRBD1	TGTGCCAGCAGAGAAGGGACAGGTTTGTCTGGCTACACCTTC	CASREGTGLSGYTF
TRBV4-2	.	TRBJ2-3	TRBD2	TGTGCCAGCAGCCAAGTCACTAGCGGGGATAATACGCAGTATTTT	CASSQVTSGDNTQYF
TRBV29-1	.	TRBJ1-1	.	TGCAGCGCAAGCAGGACCCCTCGGGAGACTGAAGCTTTCTTT	CSASRTPRETEAFF
TRBV9	.	TRBJ2-2	.	TGTGCCAGCAGCGTAGATGGGGCTAACACCGGGGAGCTGTTTTTT	CASSVDGANTGELFF
TRBV9	.	TRBJ2-1	TRBD2	TGTGCCAGCAGCACCTTGAGCGGGAAGTCCTACAATGAGCAGTTCTTC	CASSTLSGKSYNEQFF
TRBV30	.	TRBJ1-2	.	TGTGCCTGGAGCCAGGGAGGGAGTGGCTACACCTTC	CAWSQGGSGYTF
TRBV7-2	.	TRBJ1-5	.	TGTGCCAGCAGCTTGTGGCCTGTCGATCAGCCCCAGCATTTT	CASSLWPVDQPQHF
TRBV27	.	TRBJ2-7	TRBD1	TGTGCCAGCAGTTATTCTGGGACAGGGGCCAACGAGCAGTACTTC	CASSYSGTGANEQYF
TRBV14	few	TRBJ1-1	.	TGTGCCAGCAGCCAAGATTTGGCGCAGGGGCAAAAAGCTTTCTTT	CASSQDLAQGQKAFF
TRBV6-6	few	TRBJ1-1	TRBD1	TGTGCCAGCAGTAACCCTGGGACAGGGTTAACTGAAGCTTTCTTT	CASSNPGTGLTEAFF
TRBV28	.	TRBJ1-2	.	TGTGCCAGCAGCTACCCCTCCCTTCATAACCATGGCTACACCTTC	CASSYPSLHNHGYTF
TRBV7-9	.	TRBJ1-4	TRBD1	TGTGCCAGCAGCTTAGGGACAGGGGAGGCAGAAAAACTGTTTTTT	CASSLGTGEAEKLFF
TRBV5-6	few	TRBJ2-5	.	TGTGCCAGCAGCTATCGCGGGGTTGAGACCCAGTACTTC	CASSYRGVETQYF
TRBV27	.	TRBJ1-1	TRBD1	TGTGCCAGCAGTCCAAGGGGGCAGGTCACTGAAGCTTTCTTT	CASSPRGQVTEAFF
TRBV6-6	.	TRBJ2-5	TRBD2	TGTGCCAGCAGTTACTCTCTAGCGGGACTGGCGACCCAGTACTTC	CASSYSLAGLATQYF
TRBV6-5	.	TRBJ1-5	TRBD1	TGTGCCAGCAGTTACAGGACAGGGGATCAGCCCCAGCATTTT	CASSYRTGDQPQHF
TRBV6-6	.	TRBJ2-7	.	TGTGCCAGCAGGGGCGGGGACCTGAGCTACGAGCAGTACTTC	CASRGGDLSYEQYF
TRBV28	.	TRBJ2-4	.	TGTGCCAGCAGCCCAAGCCCCGGGACACTCACCAAAAACATTCAGTACTTC	CASSPSPGTLTKNIQYF
TRBV27	.	TRBJ2-2	TRBD2	TGTGCCAGCAGTTCGGTGACTAGCGGGGCTATCGCGAACACCGGGGAGCTGTTTTTT	CASSSVTSGAIANTGELFF
TRBV5-4	few	TRBJ1-2	.	TGTGCCAGCAGCTTTTACAGGAATGGCTACACCTTC	CASSFYRNGYTF
TRBV9	.	TRBJ1-1	.	TGTGCCAGCAGCGTGGGGGGTAGCGCTGAAGCTTTCTTT	CASSVGGSAEAFF
TRBV28	.	TRBJ1-1	TRBD1	TGTGCCAGCAGTTGGGACAGAAACACTGAAGCTTTCTTT	CASSWDRNTEAFF
TRBV25-1	.	TRBJ2-2	.	TGTGCCAGCAGTGTTAGTACAGATGGAAGCCGGGAGCTGTTTTTT	CASSVSTDGSRELFF